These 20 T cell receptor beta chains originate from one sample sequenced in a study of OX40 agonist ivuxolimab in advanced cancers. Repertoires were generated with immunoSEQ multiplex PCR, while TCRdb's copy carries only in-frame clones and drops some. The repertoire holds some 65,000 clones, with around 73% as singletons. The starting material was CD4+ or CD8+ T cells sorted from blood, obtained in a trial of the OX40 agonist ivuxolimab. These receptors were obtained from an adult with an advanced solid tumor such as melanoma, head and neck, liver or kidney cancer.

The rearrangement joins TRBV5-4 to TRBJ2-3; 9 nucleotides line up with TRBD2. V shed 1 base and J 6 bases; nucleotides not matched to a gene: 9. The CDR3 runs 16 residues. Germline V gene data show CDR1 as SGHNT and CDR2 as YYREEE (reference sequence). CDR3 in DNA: TGTGCCAGCAGCTTGTCGCCTAGCGGGGTTAGGGATACGCAGTATTTT. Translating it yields CASSLSPSGVRDTQYF.

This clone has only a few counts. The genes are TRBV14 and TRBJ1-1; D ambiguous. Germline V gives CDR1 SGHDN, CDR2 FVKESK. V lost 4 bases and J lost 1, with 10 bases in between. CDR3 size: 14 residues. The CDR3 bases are TGTGCCAGCAGCCCCCAGACGAGGAACACTGAAGCTTTCTTT. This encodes CASSPQTRNTEAFF.

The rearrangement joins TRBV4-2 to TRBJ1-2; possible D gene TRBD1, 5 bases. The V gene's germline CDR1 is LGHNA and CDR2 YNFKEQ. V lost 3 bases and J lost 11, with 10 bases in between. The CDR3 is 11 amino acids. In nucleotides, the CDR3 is TGTGCCAGCAGCCAGGGGACTCGGTACACCTTC. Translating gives CASSQGTRYTF.

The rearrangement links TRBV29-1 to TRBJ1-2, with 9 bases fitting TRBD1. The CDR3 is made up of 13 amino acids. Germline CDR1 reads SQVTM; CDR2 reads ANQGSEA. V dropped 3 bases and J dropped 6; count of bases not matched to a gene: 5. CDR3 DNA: TGCAGCGTTGACCAGGACAGGGGCCATGGCTACACCTTC. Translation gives CSVDQDRGHGYTF.

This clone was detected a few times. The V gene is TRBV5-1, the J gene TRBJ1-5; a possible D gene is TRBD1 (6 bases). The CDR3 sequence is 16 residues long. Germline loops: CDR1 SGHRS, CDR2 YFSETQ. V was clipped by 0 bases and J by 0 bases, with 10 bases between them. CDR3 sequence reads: CASSLAGARSNQPQHF. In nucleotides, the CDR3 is TGCGCCAGCAGCTTGGCGGGGGCGCGTAGCAATCAGCCCCAGCATTTT.

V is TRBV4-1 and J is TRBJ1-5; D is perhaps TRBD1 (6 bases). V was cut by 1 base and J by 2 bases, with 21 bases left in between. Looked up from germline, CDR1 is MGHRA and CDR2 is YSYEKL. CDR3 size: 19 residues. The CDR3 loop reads CASSQVLGRGGLGNQPQHF. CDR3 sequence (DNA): TGCGCCAGCAGCCAAGTTTTGGGGCGTGGGGGGCTGGGCAATCAGCCCCAGCATTTT.

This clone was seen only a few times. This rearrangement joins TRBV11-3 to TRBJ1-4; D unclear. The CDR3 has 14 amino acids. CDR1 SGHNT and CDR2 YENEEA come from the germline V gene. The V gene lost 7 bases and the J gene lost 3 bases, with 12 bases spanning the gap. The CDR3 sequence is CASKQGRANEKLFF. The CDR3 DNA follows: TGTGCCAGCAAACAAGGGCGGGCTAATGAAAAACTGTTTTTT.

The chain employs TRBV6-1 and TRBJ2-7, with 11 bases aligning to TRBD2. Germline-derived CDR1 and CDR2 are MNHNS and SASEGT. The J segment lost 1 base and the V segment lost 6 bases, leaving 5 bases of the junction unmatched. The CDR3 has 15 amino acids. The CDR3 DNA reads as TGTGCCAGCAGCCTACTAGCGGGGGATTCCTACGAGCAGTACTTC. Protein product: CASSLLAGDSYEQYF.

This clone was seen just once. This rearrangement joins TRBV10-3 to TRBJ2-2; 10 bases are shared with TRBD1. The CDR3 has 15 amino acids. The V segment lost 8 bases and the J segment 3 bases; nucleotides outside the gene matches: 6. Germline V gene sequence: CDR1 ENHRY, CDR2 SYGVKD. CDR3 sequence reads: CAILPGQGYTGELFF. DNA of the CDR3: TGTGCCATCCTCCCGGGACAGGGGTACACCGGGGAGCTGTTTTTT.

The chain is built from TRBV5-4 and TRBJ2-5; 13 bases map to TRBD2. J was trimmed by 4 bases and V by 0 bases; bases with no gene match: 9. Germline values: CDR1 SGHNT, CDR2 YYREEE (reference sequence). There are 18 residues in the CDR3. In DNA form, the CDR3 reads TGTGCCAGCAGCTTGGCTATCACTAGCGGGAGGGAACGAGAGACCCAGTACTTC. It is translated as CASSLAITSGRERETQYF. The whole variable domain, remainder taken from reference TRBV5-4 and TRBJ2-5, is ETGVTQSPTHLIKTRGQQVTLRCSSQSGHNTVSWYQQALGQGPQFIFQYYREEENGRGNFPPRFSGLQFPNYSSELNVNALELDDSALYLCASSLAITSGRERETQYFGPGTRLLVL.

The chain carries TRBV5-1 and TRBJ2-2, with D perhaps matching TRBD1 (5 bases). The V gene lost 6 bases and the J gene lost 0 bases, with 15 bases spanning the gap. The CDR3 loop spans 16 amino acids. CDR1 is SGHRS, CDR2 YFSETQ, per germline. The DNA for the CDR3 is TGCGCCAGCACCCAACTCCAGGGTACGAACACCGGGGAGCTGTTTTTT. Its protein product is CASTQLQGTNTGELFF.

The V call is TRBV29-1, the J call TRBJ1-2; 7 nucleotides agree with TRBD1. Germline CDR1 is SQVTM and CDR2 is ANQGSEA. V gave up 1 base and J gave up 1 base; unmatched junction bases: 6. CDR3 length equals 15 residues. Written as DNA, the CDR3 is TGCAGCGTTGAAGTGACAGGGATAGGTAACTATGGCTACACCTTC. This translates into CSVEVTGIGNYGYTF.

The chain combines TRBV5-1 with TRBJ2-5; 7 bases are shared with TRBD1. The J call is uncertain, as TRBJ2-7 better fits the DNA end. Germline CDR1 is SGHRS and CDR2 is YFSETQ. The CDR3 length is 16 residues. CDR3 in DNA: TGCGCCAGCAGCCTCTGGACAGGCGATTCCTCCTACGAGCAGTACTTC. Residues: CASSLWTGDSSYEQYF.

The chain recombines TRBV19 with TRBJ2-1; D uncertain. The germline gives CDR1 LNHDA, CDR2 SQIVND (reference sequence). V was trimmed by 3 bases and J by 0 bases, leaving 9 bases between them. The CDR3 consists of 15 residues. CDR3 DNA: TGTGCCAGTAGTATTCTAGAAGGCTCCTACAATGAGCAGTTCTTC. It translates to CASSILEGSYNEQFF.

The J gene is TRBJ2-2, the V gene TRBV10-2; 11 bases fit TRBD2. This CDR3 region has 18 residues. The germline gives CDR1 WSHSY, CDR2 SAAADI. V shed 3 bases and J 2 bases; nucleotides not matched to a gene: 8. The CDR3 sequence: CASSDGTSGRGNTGELFF. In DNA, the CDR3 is TGCGCCAGCAGTGACGGGACTAGCGGAAGGGGAAACACCGGGGAGCTGTTTTTT.

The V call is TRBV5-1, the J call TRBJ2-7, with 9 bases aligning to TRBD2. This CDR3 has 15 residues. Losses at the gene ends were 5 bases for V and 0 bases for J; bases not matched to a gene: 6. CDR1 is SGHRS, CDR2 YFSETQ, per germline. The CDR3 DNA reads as TGCGCCAGCAGACGAAGCGGGGGGAGCTCCTACGAGCAGTACTTC. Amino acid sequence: CASRRSGGSSYEQYF.

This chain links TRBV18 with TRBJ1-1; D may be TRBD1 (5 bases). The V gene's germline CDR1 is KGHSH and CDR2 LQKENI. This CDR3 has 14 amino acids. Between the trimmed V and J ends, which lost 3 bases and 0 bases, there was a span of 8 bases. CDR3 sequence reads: CASSPRQMNTEAFF. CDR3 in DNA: TGTGCCAGCTCACCGAGACAGATGAACACTGAAGCTTTCTTT.

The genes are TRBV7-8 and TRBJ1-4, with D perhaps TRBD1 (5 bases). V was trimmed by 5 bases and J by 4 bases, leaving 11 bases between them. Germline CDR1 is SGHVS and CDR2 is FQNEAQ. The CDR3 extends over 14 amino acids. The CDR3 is CASSPGLHNEKLFF. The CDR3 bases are TGTGCCAGCAGCCCGGGACTGCATAATGAAAAACTGTTTTTT.

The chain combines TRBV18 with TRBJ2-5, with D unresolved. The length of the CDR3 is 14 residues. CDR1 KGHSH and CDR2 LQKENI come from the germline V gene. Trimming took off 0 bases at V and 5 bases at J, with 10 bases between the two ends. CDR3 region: CASSPPTIVETQYF. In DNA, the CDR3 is TGTGCCAGCTCACCACCCACTATCGTGGAGACCCAGTACTTC.

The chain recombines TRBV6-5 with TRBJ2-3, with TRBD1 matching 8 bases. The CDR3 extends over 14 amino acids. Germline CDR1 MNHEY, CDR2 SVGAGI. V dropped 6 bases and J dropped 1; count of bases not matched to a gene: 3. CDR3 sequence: CASSKTGGTDTQYF. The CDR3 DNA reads TGTGCCAGCAGCAAGACAGGGGGCACAGATACGCAGTATTTT.